A selection of T cell receptor beta chains follows, all from one sample in a study of cytomegalovirus exposure and HLA in healthy donors. Data came from immunoSEQ multiplex PCR; TCRdb stores just in-frame clones and leaves some out. The sample has 30,000 to 50,000 clones. Material for sequencing was PBMCs. The source of these receptors is a young woman in good health and CMV-seropositive. Both conserved end residues are part of each CDR3. D genes are given only for firm matches.

TRBJ1-5 | TRBV12-5 | 13 | - | TGTGCTAGTGGTTTGACAGGGAGTCAGCCCCAGCATTTT | CASGLTGSQPQHF
TRBJ2-7 | TRBV7-9 | 12 | - | TGTGCCAGCAGCTTAGAGGCGGACGAGCAGTACTTC | CASSLEADEQYF
TRBJ2-7 | TRBV27 | 14 | TRBD1 | TGTGCCAGCAGACCGGGACAGACCTCCTACGAGCAGTACTTC | CASRPGQTSYEQYF
TRBJ1-1 | TRBV13 | 16 | TRBD1 | TGTGCCAGCAGCACCCGACAGGGTCGGGGTGGCACTGAAGCTTTCTTT | CASSTRQGRGGTEAFF
TRBJ1-5 | TRBV6-5 | 13 | - | TGTGCCAGCAGTTTCGCGAGCAATCAGCCCCAGCATTTT | CASSFASNQPQHF
TRBJ2-7 | TRBV5-1 | 16 | - | TGCGCCAGCAGCTGGAAACGAACAGGGACCGTCGACGAGCAGTACTTC | CASSWKRTGTVDEQYF
TRBJ2-3 | TRBV28 | 18 | TRBD2 | TGTGCCAGCAGTTTATCGAAAGGATGGCGGGGGGCCACAGATACGCAGTATTTT | CASSLSKGWRGATDTQYF
TRBJ2-7 | TRBV5-1 | 13 | - | TGCGCCAGCAGCGAGACACGCTCCTACGAGCAGTACTTC | CASSETRSYEQYF
TRBJ2-3 | TRBV7-6 | 18 | TRBD2 | TGTGCCAGCAGCTTAAGTCCCAGCAGCGGGGGGCGCACAGATACGCAGTATTTT | CASSLSPSSGGRTDTQYF
TRBJ2-2 | TRBV2 | 14 | - | TGTGCCAGCAGTGAAGTTGGTCCGGAGGGGGAGCTGTTTTTT | CASSEVGPEGELFF
TRBJ1-5 | TRBV28 | 15 | - | TGTGCCAGCAGTAGACTCAGAGATAGCAATCAGCCCCAGCATTTT | CASSRLRDSNQPQHF
TRBJ2-1 | TRBV7-8 | 16 | - | TGTGCCAGCAGCCCCCGGGTCGCCGCGATGAACAATGAGCAGTTCTTC | CASSPRVAAMNNEQFF
TRBJ2-2 | TRBV28 | 15 | TRBD1 | TGTGCCAGCAGGGGACCGGGACAGGGAACCGGGGAGCTGTTTTTT | CASRGPGQGTGELFF
TRBJ1-2 | TRBV5-1 | 14 | TRBD1 | TGCGCCAGCACACCGGACAGGACAGGCTATGGCTACACCTTC | CASTPDRTGYGYTF
TRBJ2-3 | TRBV5-6 | 16 | TRBD1 | TGTGCCAGCAGCTTGGTCGGGACAGAGAGCACAGATACGCAGTATTTT | CASSLVGTESTDTQYF
TRBJ2-1 | TRBV5-4 | 16 | TRBD2 | TGTGCCAGCAGCTTGGCTCATAGCGGGGGGGCCATAGGGCAGTTCTTC | CASSLAHSGGAIGQFF
TRBJ2-3 | TRBV27 | 20 | TRBD2 | TGTGCCAGCAGTTCATTAAATCGGGACCGCGGGGGGCCGCACACAGATACGCAGTATTTT | CASSSLNRDRGGPHTDTQYF
TRBJ1-3 | TRBV28 | 15 | - | TGTGCCAGCAGTTTATGGGAGGACAGTGGGAACACCATATATTTT | CASSLWEDSGNTIYF
TRBJ2-3 | TRBV5-5 | 15 | - | TGTGCCAGCAGCTTGGTACCGACAGCCACAGATACGCAGTATTTT | CASSLVPTATDTQYF
TRBJ1-2 | TRBV6-5 | 14 | - | TGTGCCAGCAGTCACTCGACGGGAACCTATGGCTACACCTTC | CASSHSTGTYGYTF
TRBJ2-3 | TRBV5-1 | 14 | TRBD1 | TGCGCCAGCAGCCTAGGGGACAGGGCAGATACGCAGTATTTT | CASSLGDRADTQYF
TRBJ2-1 | TRBV18 | 12 | TRBD1 | TGTGCCACCCAGGGACAGGGCAATGAGCAGTTCTTC | CATQGQGNEQFF
TRBJ1-2 | TRBV7-6 | 16 | TRBD1 | TGTGCCAGCAGCCCTCCTCGGGACAGCGAGGACTATGGCTACACCTTC | CASSPPRDSEDYGYTF
TRBJ2-2 | TRBV11-3 | 12 | - | TGTGCCAGCAGCCAGAACACCGGGGAGCTGTTTTTT | CASSQNTGELFF
TRBJ2-3 | TRBV18 | 19 | TRBD2 | TGTGCCAGCTCACCCCGTAGAGCCGGGACTAGCGGGGGCACAGATACGCAGTATTTT | CASSPRRAGTSGGTDTQYF
TRBJ1-6 | TRBV7-9 | 15 | - | TGTGCCAGCACCGCAACGAGCTCCTATAATTCACCCCTCCACTTT | CASTATSSYNSPLHF
TRBJ2-1 | TRBV7-2 | 15 | TRBD2 | TGTGCCAGCAGCTTACTAGCGGGGGCTTACTCTGAGCAGTTCTTC | CASSLLAGAYSEQFF
TRBJ1-2 | TRBV11-2 | 13 | TRBD1 | TGTGCCAGCAGCCCCGGGGGACAGTATGGCTACACCTTC | CASSPGGQYGYTF
TRBJ1-5 | TRBV2 | 15 | TRBD1 | TGTGCCAGCATTGAGGACAGGGGATTAGGACAGCCCCAGCATTTT | CASIEDRGLGQPQHF
TRBJ2-7 | TRBV30 | 14 | TRBD1 | TGTGCCTGGAGTGATGGGACAGGAGCCTACGAGCAGTACTTC | CAWSDGTGAYEQYF
TRBJ1-6 | TRBV4-1 | 17 | - | TGCGCCAGCAGCCAAGATAGAACCTTATCGCTAAATTCCCCCCTCCACTTT | CASSQDRTLSLNSPLHF
TRBJ2-3 | TRBV30 | 14 | - | TGTGCCTGGAGGCCGGGTCAACCGGGAGATACGCAGTATTTT | CAWRPGQPGDTQYF
TRBJ1-1 | TRBV6-4 | 14 | TRBD1 | TGTGCCAGCAGTTCGAACAGGGGGCCAACTGAAGCTTTCTTT | CASSSNRGPTEAFF
TRBJ2-7 | TRBV4-1 | 15 | - | TGCGCCAGCAGCCAAGCCCCACTAAGCTCCTACGAGCAGTACTTC | CASSQAPLSSYEQYF
TRBJ2-7 | TRBV14 | 13 | - | TGTGCCAGCAGCCAAGGACAGGCCTACGAGCAGTACTTC | CASSQGQAYEQYF
TRBJ2-1 | TRBV7-9 | 15 | TRBD2 | TGTGCCAGCAGCTTGACTAGCGGGGGGGCGGATGAGCAGTTCTTC | CASSLTSGGADEQFF
TRBJ2-1 | TRBV5-1 | 15 | - | TGCGCCAGCAGCCTGGGGGGGGGCGCCTACAATGAGCAGTTCTTC | CASSLGGGAYNEQFF
TRBJ2-3 | TRBV5-6 | 18 | TRBD2 | TGTGCCAGCAGCCAGGGACTAGCGGGGCCTATTTCCACAGATACGCAGTATTTT | CASSQGLAGPISTDTQYF
TRBJ1-1 | TRBV10-1 | 13 | - | TGCGCCAGCAGTGAGCGACGGACTGATGAAGCTTTCTTT | CASSERRTDEAFF
TRBJ1-3 | TRBV5-1 | 15 | - | TGCGCCAGCAGCTTGATCCCTAACTCTGGAAACACCATATATTTT | CASSLIPNSGNTIYF
TRBJ2-5 | TRBV13 | 19 | TRBD2 | TGTGCCAGCAGCCAGAGGGGGTGGGGGCTAGCGGGCTATCAAGAGACCCAGTACTTC | CASSQRGWGLAGYQETQYF
TRBJ1-5 | TRBV2 | 14 | - | TGTGCCAGCAGTGAACAGGACTCAGGACAGCCCCAGCATTTT | CASSEQDSGQPQHF
TRBJ2-5 | TRBV28 | 15 | - | TGTGCCAGCAACGTAGCCGCCGCGTACCAAGAGACCCAGTACTTC | CASNVAAAYQETQYF
TRBJ2-2 | TRBV18 | 14 | - | TGTGCCAGCTCACCACCTGCAGACACCGGGGAGCTGTTTTTT | CASSPPADTGELFF
TRBJ1-6 | TRBV15 | 14 | - | TGTGCCACCAGCAGAGATCGGGAGAATTCACCCCTCCACTTT | CATSRDRENSPLHF
TRBJ2-3 | TRBV5-1 | 13 | - | TGCGCCACCAGCTCACTAGCCACAGATACGCAGTATTTT | CATSSLATDTQYF
TRBJ1-1 | TRBV10-3 | 11 | - | TGTGCCATCGGCGGGGGGGGGCTAGCTTTCTTT | CAIGGGGLAFF
TRBJ1-2 | TRBV10-3 | 12 | - | TGTGCCGTTAGCGGTGGGGCGATAGGCTACACCTTC | CAVSGGAIGYTF
TRBJ2-2 | TRBV5-1 | 17 | TRBD2 | TGCGCCAGCAGCTTGGAACTAGCGGGGGATAGGGACGGGGAGCTGTTTTTT | CASSLELAGDRDGELFF
TRBJ1-4 | TRBV29-1 | 13 | TRBD1 | TGCAGCGTCCGGACAGGGGGGAATGAAAAACTGTTTTTT | CSVRTGGNEKLFF
TRBJ1-2 | TRBV29-1 | 11 | - | TGCAGCGTTGCGGTGAGGTATGGCTACACCTTC | CSVAVRYGYTF
TRBJ1-1 | TRBV7-9 | 16 | - | TGTGCCAGCAGCTCATCCCCAGGAGGCGGCGGTCCTGAAGCTTTCTTT | CASSSSPGGGGPEAFF
TRBJ1-1 | TRBV7-2 | 15 | - | TGTGCCAGCAGCCCATCCCCACGCAGGGGCGCTGAAGCTTTCTTT | CASSPSPRRGAEAFF